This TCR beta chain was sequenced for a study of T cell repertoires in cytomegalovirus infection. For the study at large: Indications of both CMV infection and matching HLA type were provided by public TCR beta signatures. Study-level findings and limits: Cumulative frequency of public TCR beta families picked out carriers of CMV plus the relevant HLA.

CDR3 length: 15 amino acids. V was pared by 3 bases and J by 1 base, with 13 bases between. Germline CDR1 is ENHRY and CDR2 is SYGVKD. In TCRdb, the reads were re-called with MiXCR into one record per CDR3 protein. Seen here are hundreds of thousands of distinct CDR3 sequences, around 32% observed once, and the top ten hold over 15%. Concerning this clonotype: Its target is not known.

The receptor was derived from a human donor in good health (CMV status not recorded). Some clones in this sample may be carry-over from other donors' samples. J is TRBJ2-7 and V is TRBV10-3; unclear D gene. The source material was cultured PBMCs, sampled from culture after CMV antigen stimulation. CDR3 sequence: CAISDFDTLSYEQYF. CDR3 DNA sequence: TGTGCCATCAGTGACTTTGATACTCTGTCCTACGAGCAGTACTTC.